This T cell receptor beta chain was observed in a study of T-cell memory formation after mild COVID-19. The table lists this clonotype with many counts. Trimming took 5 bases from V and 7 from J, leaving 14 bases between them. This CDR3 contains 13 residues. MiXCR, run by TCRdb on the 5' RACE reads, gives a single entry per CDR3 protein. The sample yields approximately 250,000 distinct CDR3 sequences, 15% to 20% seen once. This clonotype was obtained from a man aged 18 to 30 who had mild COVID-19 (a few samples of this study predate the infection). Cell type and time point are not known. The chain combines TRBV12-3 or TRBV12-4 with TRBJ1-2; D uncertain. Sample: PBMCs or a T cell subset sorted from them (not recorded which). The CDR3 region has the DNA TGTGCCAGCAGTGGGGTCCAGGCAGCTGGCTACACCTTC. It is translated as CASSGVQAAGYTF.